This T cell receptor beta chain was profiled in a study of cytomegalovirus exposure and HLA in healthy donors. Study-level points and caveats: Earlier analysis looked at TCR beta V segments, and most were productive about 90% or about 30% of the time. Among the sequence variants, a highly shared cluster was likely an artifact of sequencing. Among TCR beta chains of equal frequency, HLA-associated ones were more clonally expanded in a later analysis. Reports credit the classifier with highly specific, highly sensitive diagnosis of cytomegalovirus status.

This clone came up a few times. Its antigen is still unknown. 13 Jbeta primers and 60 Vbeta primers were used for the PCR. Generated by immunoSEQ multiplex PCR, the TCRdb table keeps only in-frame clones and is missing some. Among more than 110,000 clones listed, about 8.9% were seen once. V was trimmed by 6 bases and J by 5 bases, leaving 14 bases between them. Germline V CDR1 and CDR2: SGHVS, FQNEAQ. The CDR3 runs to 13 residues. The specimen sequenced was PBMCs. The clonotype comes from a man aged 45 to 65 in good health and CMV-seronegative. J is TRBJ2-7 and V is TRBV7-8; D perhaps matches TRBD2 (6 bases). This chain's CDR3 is CASRSGQNNEQYF. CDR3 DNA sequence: TGTGCCAGCAGAAGCGGGCAGAATAACGAGCAGTACTTC.